One TCR beta chain is described in this entry. Its antigen is as yet unknown. The CDR3 totals 16 residues. V shed 7 bases, J shed 5 bases, and the junction held 15 bases outside the gene matches. Germline CDR1 and CDR2: LGHNT and FRNRAP. The record originates from a study of blood T cells in healthy people across ages. With a J-beta primer mix and a sample-barcoded 5' primer, a second PCR ran 7 to 11 cycles. TCRdb recomputed calls from the 5' RACE reads with MiXCR, one row per CDR3 protein. The sample has about 1.8 million distinct CDR3 sequences; about 50% are singletons. Whole-study findings and limits: The unsorted PBMCs prevented any conclusive comparison of naive versus antigen-experienced cells.

The rearrangement joins TRBV12-5 to TRBJ2-5; 8 bases are shared with TRBD2. The sequenced material came from blood. The sequence was collected from a woman aged 35 to 49 in good health. The CDR3, as DNA: TGTGCTAGTGCCCTCGCCGGGACTAGAAAGTTCGAGACCCAGTACTTC. It yields the protein CASALAGTRKFETQYF. Together with reference TRBV12-5 and TRBJ2-5, the CDR3 gives the full variable domain: DARVTQTPRHKVTEMGQEVTMRCQPILGHNTVFWYRQTMMQGLELLAYFRNRAPLDDSGMPKDRFSAEMPDATLATLKIQPSEPRDSAVYFCASALAGTRKFETQYFGPGTRLLVL.